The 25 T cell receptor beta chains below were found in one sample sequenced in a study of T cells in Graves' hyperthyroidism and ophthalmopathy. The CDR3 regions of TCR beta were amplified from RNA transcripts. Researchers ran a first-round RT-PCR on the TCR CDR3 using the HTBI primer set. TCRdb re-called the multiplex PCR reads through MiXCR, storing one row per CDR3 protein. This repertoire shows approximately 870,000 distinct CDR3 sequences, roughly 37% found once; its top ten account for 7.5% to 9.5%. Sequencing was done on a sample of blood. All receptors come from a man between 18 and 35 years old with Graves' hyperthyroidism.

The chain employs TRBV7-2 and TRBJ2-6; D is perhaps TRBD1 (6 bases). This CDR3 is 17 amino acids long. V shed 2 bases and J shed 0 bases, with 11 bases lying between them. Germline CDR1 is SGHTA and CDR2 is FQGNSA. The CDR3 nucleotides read TGTGCCAGCAGCTTAAGAACAGGGTACTCTGGGGCCAACGTCCTGACTTTC. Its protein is CASSLRTGYSGANVLTF.

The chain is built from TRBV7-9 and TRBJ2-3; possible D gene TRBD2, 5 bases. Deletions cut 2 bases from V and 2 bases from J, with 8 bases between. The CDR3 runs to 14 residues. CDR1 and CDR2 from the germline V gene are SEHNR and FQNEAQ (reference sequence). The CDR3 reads CASSLIGITDTQYF. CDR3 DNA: TGTGCCAGCAGCTTAATCGGGATCACAGATACGCAGTATTTT.

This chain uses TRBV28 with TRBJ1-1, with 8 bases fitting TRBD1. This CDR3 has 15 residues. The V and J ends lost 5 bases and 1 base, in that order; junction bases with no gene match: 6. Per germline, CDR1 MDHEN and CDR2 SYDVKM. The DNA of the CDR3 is TGTGCCAGCAGTACCGACAGGGGAAAGAACACTGAAGCTTTCTTT. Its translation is CASSTDRGKNTEAFF.

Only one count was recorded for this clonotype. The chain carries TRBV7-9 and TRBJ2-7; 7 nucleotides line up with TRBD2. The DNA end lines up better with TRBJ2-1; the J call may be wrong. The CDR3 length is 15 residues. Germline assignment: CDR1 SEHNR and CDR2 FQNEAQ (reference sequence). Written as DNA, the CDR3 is TGTGCCAGCAGCTCCCCGGGGGGAGGCTACAATGAGCAGTTCTTC. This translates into CASSSPGGGYNEQFF.

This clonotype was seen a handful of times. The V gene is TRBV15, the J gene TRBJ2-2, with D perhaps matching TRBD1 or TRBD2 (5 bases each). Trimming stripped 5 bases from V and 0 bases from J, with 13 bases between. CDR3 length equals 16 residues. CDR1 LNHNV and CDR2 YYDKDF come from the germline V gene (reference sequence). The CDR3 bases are TGTGCCACCAGCGGAGGAGGACATTCGAACACCGGGGAGCTGTTTTTT. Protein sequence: CATSGGGHSNTGELFF.

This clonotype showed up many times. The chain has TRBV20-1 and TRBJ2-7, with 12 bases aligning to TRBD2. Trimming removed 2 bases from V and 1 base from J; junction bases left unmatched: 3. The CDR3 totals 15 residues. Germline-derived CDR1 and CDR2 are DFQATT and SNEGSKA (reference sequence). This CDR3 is CSARLGTSGSYEQYF. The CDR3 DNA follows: TGCAGTGCTAGACTCGGGACTAGCGGGTCCTACGAGCAGTACTTC.

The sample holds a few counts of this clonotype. The CDR3 here is CASSSGTSLQTQYF. The CDR3 coding sequence is TGTGCCAGCAGTTCCGGGACTAGCCTGCAGACCCAGTACTTC. The chain carries TRBV6-5 and TRBJ2-5, with 9 bases matching TRBD2. Trimming at V came to 4 bases and at J to 6 bases, leaving 6 bases not matched to a gene. CDR1 is MNHEY and CDR2 is SVGAGI in the germline V gene. The CDR3 runs 14 residues.

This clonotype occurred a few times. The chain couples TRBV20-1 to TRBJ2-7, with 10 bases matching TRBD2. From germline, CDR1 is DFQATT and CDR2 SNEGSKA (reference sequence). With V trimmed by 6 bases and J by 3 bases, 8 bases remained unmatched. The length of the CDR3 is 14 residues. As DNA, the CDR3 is TGCAGTGCCACTCGACTAGCGGGCGGCTACGAGCAGTACTTC. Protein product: CSATRLAGGYEQYF.

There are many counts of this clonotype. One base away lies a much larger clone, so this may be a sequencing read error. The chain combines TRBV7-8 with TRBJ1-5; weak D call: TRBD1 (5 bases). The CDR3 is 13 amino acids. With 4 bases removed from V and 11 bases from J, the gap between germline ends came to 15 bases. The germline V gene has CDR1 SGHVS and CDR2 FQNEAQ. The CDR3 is CASSSTRGRSQHF. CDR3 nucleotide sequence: TGTGCCAGCAGCTCGACAAGGGGACGATCCCAGCATTTT.

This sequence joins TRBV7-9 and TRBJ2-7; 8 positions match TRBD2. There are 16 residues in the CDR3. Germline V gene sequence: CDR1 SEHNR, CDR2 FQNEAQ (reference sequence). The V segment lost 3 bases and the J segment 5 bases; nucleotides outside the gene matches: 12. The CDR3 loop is CASSFPGGRGSNEQYF. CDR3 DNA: TGTGCCAGCAGCTTCCCGGGAGGGAGGGGCTCGAACGAGCAGTACTTC.

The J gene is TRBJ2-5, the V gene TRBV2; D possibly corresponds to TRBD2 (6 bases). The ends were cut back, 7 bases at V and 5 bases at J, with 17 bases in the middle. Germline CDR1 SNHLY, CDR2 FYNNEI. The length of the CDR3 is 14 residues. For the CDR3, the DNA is TGTGCCAGCAAGGGAACGGGGGTAGGGGAGACCCAGTACTTC. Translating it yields CASKGTGVGETQYF.

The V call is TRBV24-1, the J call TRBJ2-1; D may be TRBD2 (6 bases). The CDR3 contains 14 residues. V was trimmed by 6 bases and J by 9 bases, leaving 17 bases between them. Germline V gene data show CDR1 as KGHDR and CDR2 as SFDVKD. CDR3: CATSSWTVGGEQFF. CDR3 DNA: TGTGCCACCAGTTCCTGGACCGTCGGGGGTGAGCAGTTCTTC.

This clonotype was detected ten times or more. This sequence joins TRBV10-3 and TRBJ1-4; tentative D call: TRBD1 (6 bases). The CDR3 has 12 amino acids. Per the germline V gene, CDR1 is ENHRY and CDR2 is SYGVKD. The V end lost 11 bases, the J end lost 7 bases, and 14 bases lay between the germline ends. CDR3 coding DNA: TGTGCCGTACAGGGTGATAGTGAAAAACTGTTTTTT. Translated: CAVQGDSEKLFF.

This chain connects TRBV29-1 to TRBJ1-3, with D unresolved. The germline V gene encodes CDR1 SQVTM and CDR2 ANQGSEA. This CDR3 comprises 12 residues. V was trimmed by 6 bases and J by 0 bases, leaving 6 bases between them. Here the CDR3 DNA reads TGCAGCGTGCACTTCTCTGGAAACACCATATATTTT. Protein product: CSVHFSGNTIYF.

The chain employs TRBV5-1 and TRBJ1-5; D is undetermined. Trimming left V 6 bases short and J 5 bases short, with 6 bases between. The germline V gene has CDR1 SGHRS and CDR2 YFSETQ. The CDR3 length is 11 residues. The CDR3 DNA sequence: TGCGCCAGCACCGGTCATCAGCCCCAGCATTTT. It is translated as CASTGHQPQHF.

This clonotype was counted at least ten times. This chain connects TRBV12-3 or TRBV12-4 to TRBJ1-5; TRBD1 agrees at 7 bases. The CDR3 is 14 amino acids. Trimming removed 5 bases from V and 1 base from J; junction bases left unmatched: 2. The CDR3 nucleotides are TGTGCCAGCAGTGACAGGGCCAGCAATCAGCCCCAGCATTTT. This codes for CASSDRASNQPQHF.

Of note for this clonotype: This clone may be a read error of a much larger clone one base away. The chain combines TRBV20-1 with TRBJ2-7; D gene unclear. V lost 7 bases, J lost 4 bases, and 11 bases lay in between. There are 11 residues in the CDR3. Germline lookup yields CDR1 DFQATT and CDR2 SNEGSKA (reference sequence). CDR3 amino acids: CSVPSLYEQYF. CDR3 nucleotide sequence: TGCAGTGTGCCTAGTTTGTACGAGCAGTACTTC.

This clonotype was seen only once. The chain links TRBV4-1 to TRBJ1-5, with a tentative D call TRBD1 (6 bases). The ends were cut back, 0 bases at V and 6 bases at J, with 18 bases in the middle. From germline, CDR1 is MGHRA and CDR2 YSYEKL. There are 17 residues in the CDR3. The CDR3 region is CASSQDLTQGPRQPQHF. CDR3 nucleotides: TGCGCCAGCAGCCAAGATCTGACACAGGGTCCCCGTCAGCCCCAGCATTTT.

This chain's CDR3 is CASSQATYSYEQYF. The CDR3 DNA reads TGTGCCAGCAGCCAAGCAACCTACTCCTACGAGCAGTACTTC. The chain has TRBV7-2 and TRBJ2-7; D unresolved. The CDR3 spans 14 residues. Trimming took off 5 bases at V and 0 bases at J, with 11 bases between the two ends. CDR1 and CDR2 from the germline V gene are SGHTA and FQGNSA.

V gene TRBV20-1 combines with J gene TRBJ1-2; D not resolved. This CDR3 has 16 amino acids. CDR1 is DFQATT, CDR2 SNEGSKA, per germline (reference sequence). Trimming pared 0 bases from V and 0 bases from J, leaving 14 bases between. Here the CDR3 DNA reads TGCAGTGCTAGAGATTGGAACAGCCCCACTAACTATGGCTACACCTTC. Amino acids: CSARDWNSPTNYGYTF.

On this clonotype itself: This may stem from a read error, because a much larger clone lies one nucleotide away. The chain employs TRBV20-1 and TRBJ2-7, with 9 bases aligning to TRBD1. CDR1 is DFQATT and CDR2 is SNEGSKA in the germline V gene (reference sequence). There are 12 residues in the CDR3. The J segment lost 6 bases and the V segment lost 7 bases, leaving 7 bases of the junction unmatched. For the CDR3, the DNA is TGCAGTGTTTACAGGGGGCGTAGCGAGCAGTACTTC. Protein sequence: CSVYRGRSEQYF.

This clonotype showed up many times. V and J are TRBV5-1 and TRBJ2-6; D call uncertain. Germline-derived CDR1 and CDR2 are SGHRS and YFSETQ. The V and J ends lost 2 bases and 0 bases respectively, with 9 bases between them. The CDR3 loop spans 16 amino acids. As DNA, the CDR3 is TGCGCCAGCAGCTTCAACGGACCCTCTGGGGCCAACGTCCTGACTTTC. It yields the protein CASSFNGPSGANVLTF. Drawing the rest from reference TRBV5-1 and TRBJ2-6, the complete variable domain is KAGVTQTPRYLIKTRGQQVTLSCSPISGHRSVSWYQQTPGQGLQFLFEYFSETQRNKGNFPGRFSGRQFSNSRSEMNVSTLELGDSALYLCASSFNGPSGANVLTFGAGSRLTVL.

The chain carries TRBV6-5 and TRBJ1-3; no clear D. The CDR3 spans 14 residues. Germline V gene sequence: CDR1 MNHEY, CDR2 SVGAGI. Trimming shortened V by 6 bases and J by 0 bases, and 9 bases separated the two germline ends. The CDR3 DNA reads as TGTGCCAGCAGCGAGGCAAACTCTGGAAACACCATATATTTT. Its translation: CASSEANSGNTIYF.

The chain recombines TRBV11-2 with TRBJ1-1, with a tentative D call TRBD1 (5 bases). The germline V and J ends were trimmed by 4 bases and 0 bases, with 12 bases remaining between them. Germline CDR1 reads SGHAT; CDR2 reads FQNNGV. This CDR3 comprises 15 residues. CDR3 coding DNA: TGTGCCAGCAGCTCGGTGGGGGATATGAACACTGAAGCTTTCTTT. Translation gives CASSSVGDMNTEAFF. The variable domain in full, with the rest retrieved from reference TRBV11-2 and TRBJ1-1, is EAGVAQSPRYKIIEKRQSVAFWCNPISGHATLYWYQQILGQGPKLLIQFQNNGVVDDSQLPKDRFSAERLKGVDSTLKIQPAKLEDSAVYLCASSSVGDMNTEAFFGQGTRLTVV.

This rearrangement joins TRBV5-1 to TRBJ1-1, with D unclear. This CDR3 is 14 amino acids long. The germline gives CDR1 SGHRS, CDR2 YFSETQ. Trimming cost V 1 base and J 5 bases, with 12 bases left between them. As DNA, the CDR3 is TGCGCCAGCAGCTTGTCGGCCGGGGAGACTGAAGCTTTCTTT. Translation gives CASSLSAGETEAFF.